Given below is one T cell receptor beta chain in context. Its antigen is undetermined. This sample stems from a study of shared clonotypes between healthy human individuals. The wider study: CD8 memory received one plate per donor, CD8 naive two, CD4 memory three and CD4 naive three. Study conclusions and caveats: Compared with clonotypes that all four donors shared, non-shared clonotypes had lower generation probabilities. Among several donors, about 4.6% of naive CD4 clonotypes were found in common.

There are 15 residues in the CDR3. V dropped 0 bases and J dropped 2 bases, with 9 bases sitting between them. In germline, CDR1 is SGHRS, CDR2 YFSETQ. This table comes from immunoSEQ multiplex PCR, and its TCRdb copy is limited to in-frame clones, with some not included. The sample contains 550,000 to 700,000 clones, around 78% of which appear only once. It was into CD45RA+ naive and CD45RA-negative memory subsets that the CD4+ cells were split. The chain links TRBV5-1 to TRBJ1-3, with a weak D call TRBD1 (5 bases). This TCR was recovered from a woman aged 25 to 39 in good health. Source material: memory CD4+ T cells sorted from blood. As for subset: CD45RA-negative fraction. The CDR3 DNA is TGCGCCAGCAGCTTGGACGCGGGGGCTGGAAACACCATATATTTT. The encoded protein is CASSLDAGAGNTIYF.